Following are 18 T cell receptor beta chains from one sample sequenced in a study of cytomegalovirus exposure and HLA in healthy donors. This PCR relied on a set of 60 Vbeta primers and 13 Jbeta primers. Repertoires were generated with immunoSEQ multiplex PCR, while TCRdb's copy carries only in-frame clones and drops some. The profile covers 150,000 to 200,000 clones, with approximately 75% appearing a single time and roughly 1.6% taken by the ten largest. The sequenced sample was PBMCs. The receptors were sampled from a girl aged 5 to 17 in good health and CMV-seronegative.

The rearrangement links TRBV30 to TRBJ2-5, with 7 positions matching TRBD2. Germline V gives CDR1 GTSNPN, CDR2 SVGIG (reference sequence). J lost 5 bases, V lost 1 base, and 7 bases had no gene match. This CDR3 is built from 14 residues. CDR3 region: CAWSESLAYETQYF. In DNA, the CDR3 is TGTGCCTGGAGTGAATCACTAGCGTACGAGACCCAGTACTTC.

CDR3 nucleotide sequence: TGTGCCAGCAGCCCGGCGGGGGGATCAGGAGAGACCCAGTACTTC. Residues: CASSPAGGSGETQYF. The chain joins TRBV7-3 to TRBJ2-5; 8 nucleotides align to TRBD2. The CDR3 runs to 15 residues. Germline V gene data show CDR1 as SGHTA and CDR2 as FQGTGA. After removal of 5 bases from V and 4 bases from J, the junction contained 9 bases not matched to a gene.

The count of this clone is one. The chain is built from TRBV2 and TRBJ2-3; TRBD1 matches 8 bases. Per germline, CDR1 SNHLY and CDR2 FYNNEI. The CDR3 has 15 residues. The V gene end was trimmed by 8 bases and the J gene end by 2 bases; junction bases not matched to a gene: 9. In nucleotides, the CDR3 is TGTGCCAGCTTAACCCAGGGGGCACTCACAGATACGCAGTATTTT. Protein product: CASLTQGALTDTQYF.

The table lists this clone with a few counts. The chain is built from TRBV30 and TRBJ1-6; no definite D call. Germline values: CDR1 GTSNPN, CDR2 SVGIG (reference sequence). V was clipped by 3 bases and J by 7 bases, with 16 bases between them. This CDR3 spans 15 amino acids. The DNA for the CDR3 is TGTGCCTGGAGCGGGGTCCAGGAGCTGAATTCACCCCTCCACTTT. Translation: CAWSGVQELNSPLHF.

This clone was recorded only once. The chain has TRBV27 and TRBJ1-6, with D perhaps matching TRBD1 (5 bases). The CDR3 is 15 residues long. The germline V and J ends were trimmed by 4 bases and 8 bases, with 15 bases remaining between them. Germline assignment: CDR1 MNHEY and CDR2 SMNVEV (reference sequence). CDR3 amino acids: CASSSWGDSDSPLHF. In DNA, the CDR3 is TGTGCCAGCAGTTCCTGGGGGGACTCCGATTCACCCCTCCACTTT.

The chain recombines TRBV7-8 with TRBJ1-5, with 9 nucleotides matching TRBD1. Germline CDR1 reads SGHVS; CDR2 reads FQNEAQ. The CDR3 is made up of 15 amino acids. J gave up 5 bases and V 5 bases, and 7 bases lay outside the gene matches. The CDR3 DNA is TGTGCCAGCAGCCCACCGGGACAGGGATATCAGCCCCAGCATTTT. Amino acid sequence: CASSPPGQGYQPQHF.

This clone is a singleton in its sample. V is TRBV15 and J is TRBJ1-1, with TRBD1 matching over 8 bases. The germline V gene encodes CDR1 LNHNV and CDR2 YYDKDF (reference sequence). Trimming cost V 2 bases and J 3 bases; bases outside gene matches: 2. The CDR3 is 14 residues long. CDR3 sequence: CATSRQGADTEAFF. The DNA of the CDR3 is TGTGCCACCAGCAGACAGGGGGCTGACACTGAAGCTTTCTTT.

The chain uses TRBV1 and TRBJ2-4; the table names TRBD2, a call not compared with the DNA. TRBV1 is noted as a pseudogene. The CDR3 consists of 19 residues. The CDR3 sequence: CTSSYQRGGGGIAKNIQYF. Here the CDR3 DNA reads TGCACCAGCAGCTACCAGCGGGGGGGTGGAGGTATAGCCAAAAACATTCAGTACTTC.

The chain couples TRBV6-1 to TRBJ1-5, with 8 bases aligning to TRBD1. CDR1 and CDR2 (germline): MNHNS, SASEGT. The ends lost 1 base at V and 5 bases at J; junction bases unmatched: 4. The CDR3 totals 15 residues. In DNA, the CDR3 is TGTGCCAGCAGTGAAGGGGACAGGAATTATCAGCCCCAGCATTTT. Encoded protein: CASSEGDRNYQPQHF.

This clone appeared a few times. The chain carries TRBV5-1 and TRBJ1-1; 7 bases are shared with TRBD1. This CDR3 is built from 17 residues. V was pared by 4 bases and J by 0 bases, with 12 bases of the junction left unmatched. Germline CDR1 reads SGHRS; CDR2 reads YFSETQ. This CDR3 reads CASSGGGEGTMNTEAFF. CDR3 coding DNA: TGCGCCAGCAGCGGAGGGGGCGAAGGAACGATGAACACTGAAGCTTTCTTT. Complete variable domain (other parts from reference TRBV5-1 and TRBJ1-1): KAGVTQTPRYLIKTRGQQVTLSCSPISGHRSVSWYQQTPGQGLQFLFEYFSETQRNKGNFPGRFSGRQFSNSRSEMNVSTLELGDSALYLCASSGGGEGTMNTEAFFGQGTRLTVV.

This chain links TRBV5-1 with TRBJ1-1, with TRBD1 identical over 8 bases. Germline assignment: CDR1 SGHRS and CDR2 YFSETQ. The CDR3 is 15 residues long. Losses at the gene ends were 8 bases for V and 3 bases for J; bases not matched to a gene: 12. CDR3 nucleotide sequence: TGCGCCAGTACGGGACAGGACAAGGGTGACACTGAAGCTTTCTTT. Encoded protein: CASTGQDKGDTEAFF.

The chain combines TRBV9 with TRBJ2-2; 9 bases agree with TRBD1. The CDR3 is made up of 16 amino acids. The germline gives CDR1 SGDLS, CDR2 YYNGEE. Germline trimming cut 4 bases from V and 5 bases from J; bases unmatched to any gene: 9. The CDR3 reads CASSPPNRGLTGELFF. In nucleotides, the CDR3 is TGTGCCAGCAGCCCCCCAAACAGGGGGCTAACCGGGGAGCTGTTTTTT.

The genes are TRBV9 and TRBJ1-1, with 7 positions matching TRBD1. CDR3 length equals 16 residues. CDR1 SGDLS and CDR2 YYNGEE come from the germline V gene. With V trimmed by 4 bases and J by 0 bases, 9 bases remained unmatched. The CDR3 sequence: CASSPGTEGLNTEAFF. In nucleotides, the CDR3 is TGTGCCAGCAGCCCTGGGACAGAAGGATTGAACACTGAAGCTTTCTTT.

A few counts support this clone. The V and J genes are TRBV18 and TRBJ1-1, with TRBD1 matching 8 bases. The J segment lost 6 bases and the V segment lost 6 bases, leaving 12 bases of the junction unmatched. The CDR3 runs to 15 residues. Germline V gene data show CDR1 as KGHSH and CDR2 as LQKENI. This CDR3 is CASSLSTGEIAEAFF. The CDR3 DNA reads TGTGCCAGCTCCCTATCGACAGGGGAGATCGCTGAAGCTTTCTTT.

Comment on this clone: The sample carries other DNA sequences with the same CDR3. The chain joins TRBV30 to TRBJ2-1, with 7 positions matching TRBD1. The CDR3 is made up of 16 amino acids. From germline, CDR1 is GTSNPN and CDR2 SVGIG (reference sequence). V gave up 3 bases and J gave up 0 bases; unmatched junction bases: 8. The CDR3 DNA reads as TGTGCCTGGAGGCCCGGGACAGAGGGCTCCTACAATGAGCAGTTCTTC. Encoded protein: CAWRPGTEGSYNEQFF.

This clone was picked up a small number of times. The V gene is TRBV5-6, the J gene TRBJ1-5, with D unresolved. The germline V and J ends were trimmed by 0 bases and 4 bases, with 8 bases remaining between them. CDR3 length equals 14 residues. CDR1 is SGHDT, CDR2 YYEEEE, per germline. The DNA of the CDR3 is TGTGCCAGCAGCTTGGGCGGTGGAAATCAGCCCCAGCATTTT. It codes for CASSLGGGNQPQHF.

The chain joins TRBV6-6 to TRBJ1-5; 9 nucleotides align to TRBD1. The CDR3 runs 15 residues. After removal of 5 bases from V and 6 bases from J, the junction contained 8 bases not matched to a gene. Germline V gene lookup returns CDR1 MNHNY and CDR2 SVGAGI (reference sequence). The CDR3 DNA sequence: TGTGCCAGCAGTATGGGGACAGGGTTTGGTCAGCCCCAGCATTTT. It is translated as CASSMGTGFGQPQHF.

The rearrangement uses TRBV7-8 and TRBJ2-7; possible D gene TRBD1, 6 bases. The CDR3 covers 12 residues. Germline V gene lookup returns CDR1 SGHVS and CDR2 FQNEAQ. Trimming stripped 5 bases from V and 3 bases from J, with 8 bases between. Here the CDR3 reads CASSAQGYEQYF. CDR3 coding DNA: TGTGCCAGCAGCGCACAGGGCTACGAGCAGTACTTC.